The sequence of this T cell receptor (beta chain) was determined in a study of blood T cells in healthy people across ages. General study findings and limits: Per million T cells, TCR beta diversity dropped roughly linearly as age increased. Leaving the PBMCs unsorted stopped any conclusive comparison of naive versus antigen-experienced cells.

V was clipped by 6 bases and J by 8 bases, with 16 bases between them. This CDR3 is 13 amino acids long. Germline values: CDR1 MNHEY, CDR2 SVGAGI. This clonotype was counted a few times. Antigen unknown. Every sample yielded at least 6.5 million isolated PBMCs. The amount of total RNA extracted per sample was at least 5.5 micrograms. Through a sample-barcoded 5' primer and a J-beta primer mix, a second PCR was run for 7 to 11 cycles. TCRdb recomputed calls from the 5' RACE reads with MiXCR, one row per CDR3 protein. The data hold some 1.7 million distinct CDR3 sequences, with over 25% observed a single time.

Sequenced: blood. The receptor was isolated from a woman aged 25 to 39 in good health. The V and J genes are TRBV6-5 and TRBJ1-2; the D is unclear. This CDR3 reads CASRANRVGGYTF. CDR3 bases: TGTGCCAGCAGGGCCAACCGGGTTGGCGGCTACACCTTC.